This TCR beta chain comes out of a study of high-grade serous ovarian cancer treatment subgroups. Overall study: Each sample yielded on average roughly 7,500 unique TCR beta rearrangements from roughly 15,000 reads. Findings of the study overall: Same-patient tumor repertoires overlapped at roughly 0.1 to 0.79; different patients barely overlapped.

The tumor samples were collected prior to definitive surgery or chemotherapy. TCRdb keeps only in-frame clones here, not all; method: immunoSEQ multiplex PCR. This table holds 10,000 to 12,000 clones, about 63% found once. Germline loops: CDR1 LGHNT, CDR2 FRNRAP. This CDR3 is built from 13 residues. V was shortened by 8 bases and J by 1 base, with 8 bases between the two germline ends. By proportion, this clone is medium-sized (0.01 to 0.1%). Its target is not known. This TCR was recovered from a human donor with high-grade serous ovarian cancer. This chain joins TRBV12-5 and TRBJ2-2; the D is unclear. Sequenced sample: tumor tissue. CDR3 in amino acids: CASLTENTGELFF. For the CDR3, the DNA is TGTGCTAGTCTCACAGAGAACACCGGGGAGCTGTTTTTT.